This is a list of T cell receptor beta chains from one sample in a study of identifying expanded T cells in peripheral blood. Sequenced by immunoSEQ multiplex PCR; TCRdb stores in-frame clones only, minus some. This sample has more than 75,000 clones, with approximately 86% found just once. The sequenced sample was blood. Receptor source: a person aged 18 to 69 in good health. Each CDR3 is given with its conserved first and last residue. The D gene is left open where the match is weak. Clone size is not always given. Where it is, it says once, few, many or a class for expanded clones.

16,.,.,TRBV5-1,TRBJ1-6,CASSFGRDSYNSPLHF,TGCGCCAGCAGCTTTGGCCGGGACTCCTATAATTCACCCCTCCACTTT
15,TRBD1,.,TRBV11-3,TRBJ1-1,CASSLATGGKAEAFF,TGTGCCAGCAGCTTAGCCACAGGGGGCAAGGCTGAAGCTTTCTTT
12,.,.,TRBV11-3,TRBJ1-1,CASSLYDTEAFF,TGTGCCAGCAGCTTATATGACACTGAAGCTTTCTTT
14,TRBD1,.,TRBV28,TRBJ1-2,CASSNGQGAFGYTF,TGTGCCAGCAGCAACGGACAGGGGGCGTTTGGCTACACCTTC
14,.,.,TRBV29-1,TRBJ2-7,CSVEMFGEPGEQYF,TGCAGCGTTGAAATGTTTGGGGAACCGGGGGAGCAGTACTTC
15,.,.,TRBV5-1,TRBJ1-4,CASSPSRVGNEKLFF,TGCGCCAGCAGCCCCTCTCGTGTGGGGAATGAAAAACTGTTTTTT
12,.,.,TRBV6-4,TRBJ2-7,CASSGTAYGQYF,TGTGCCAGCAGTGGGACAGCCTACGGGCAGTACTTC
15,.,.,TRBV19,TRBJ1-4,CASPTRPKPNEKLFF,TGTGCCAGTCCGACCAGACCGAAACCTAATGAAAAACTGTTTTTT
14,TRBD1,.,TRBV7-2,TRBJ1-1,CASRRDRAKTEAFF,TGTGCCAGCCGACGCGACAGGGCAAAGACTGAAGCTTTCTTT
14,.,once,TRBV12-5,TRBJ2-1,CASGRLTENNEQFF,TGTGCTAGTGGCCGTCTGACGGAGAACAATGAGCAGTTCTTC
14,TRBD1,.,TRBV15,TRBJ1-1,CATGYGTVNTEAFF,TGTGCCACCGGCTACGGGACAGTGAACACTGAAGCTTTCTTT
14,.,.,TRBV4-3,TRBJ2-3,CASSQEINTDTQYF,TGCGCCAGCAGCCAAGAGATAAACACAGATACGCAGTATTTT
14,.,.,TRBV10-2,TRBJ2-7,CASKSGHASYEQYF,TGCGCCAGCAAATCCGGACACGCGTCCTACGAGCAGTACTTC
13,.,.,TRBV30,TRBJ2-5,CAWSAGLQETQYF,TGTGCCTGGAGTGCTGGGCTTCAAGAGACCCAGTACTTC
12,.,.,TRBV11-1,TRBJ2-7,CASSLDPYEQYF,TGTGCCAGCAGCTTAGACCCCTACGAGCAGTACTTC
15,TRBD1,.,TRBV6-6,TRBJ2-7,CAIKAHGQGADEQYF,TGTGCCATAAAAGCTCACGGACAGGGGGCCGACGAGCAGTACTTC
12,TRBD1,.,TRBV27,TRBJ2-7,CASSSYRGEQYF,TGTGCCAGCAGTTCGTACAGGGGCGAGCAGTACTTC
16,.,.,TRBV11-2,TRBJ1-2,CASSKRSAAGGQGYTF,TGTGCCAGCTCCAAGAGGTCGGCTGCGGGAGGTCAAGGCTACACCTTC
16,.,.,TRBV7-2,TRBJ2-1,CASSLGARVAGNEQFF,TGTGCCAGCAGCTTGGGGGCGAGGGTAGCGGGCAATGAGCAGTTCTTC
16,TRBD2,once,TRBV5-1,TRBJ2-3,CASSPELGLTTDTQYF,TGCGCCAGCAGCCCGGAACTGGGACTAACCACAGATACGCAGTATTTT
13,.,.,TRBV11-2,TRBJ1-2,CASSSGGPYGYTF,TGTGCCAGCAGCAGTGGAGGGCCATATGGCTACACCTTC
14,.,once,TRBV5-6,TRBJ2-2,CASSFGVNTGELFF,TGTGCCAGCAGCTTCGGGGTAAACACCGGGGAGCTGTTTTTT
14,.,.,TRBV15,TRBJ2-2,CATSRGGNTGELFF,TGTGCCACCAGCAGAGGGGGGAACACCGGGGAGCTGTTTTTT
13,TRBD1,once,TRBV10-3,TRBJ2-7,CAISESTGGEQYF,TGTGCCATCAGTGAGTCGACAGGGGGCGAGCAGTACTTC
19,.,.,TRBV18,TRBJ2-1,CASSPPRVGSGLRSSEQFF,TGTGCCAGCTCACCACCGAGAGTCGGATCCGGGCTTAGGAGTAGTGAGCAGTTCTTC
15,.,.,TRBV4-1,TRBJ2-6,CASSWLTSGANVLTF,TGCGCCAGCAGCTGGTTAACCTCTGGGGCCAACGTCCTGACTTTC
15,TRBD1,.,TRBV11-3,TRBJ1-1,CASSVGKKGQTEAFF,TGTGCCAGCAGCGTCGGGAAGAAGGGACAGACCGAAGCTTTCTTT
13,.,.,TRBV7-2,TRBJ2-5,CASSYGGPETQYF,TGTGCCAGCAGCTACGGGGGGCCAGAGACCCAGTACTTC
14,.,.,TRBV7-2,TRBJ2-5,CASSGAGRSETQYF,TGTGCCAGCAGCGGTGCGGGGCGTTCGGAGACCCAGTACTTC
15,.,.,TRBV21-1,TRBJ1-2,CASSKGEGRDYGYTF,TGTGCCAGCAGCAAAGGGGAGGGCCGTGACTATGGCTACACCTTC
16,TRBD1,.,TRBV18,TRBJ1-2,CATNNLPGQGSYGYTF,TGTGCCACTAACAATTTGCCGGGACAGGGGAGCTATGGCTACACCTTC
16,.,.,TRBV6-6,TRBJ1-3,CASSLGLGHSGNTIYF,TGTGCCAGCAGCCTCGGGTTGGGCCACTCTGGAAACACCATATATTTT
13,TRBD1,few,TRBV2,TRBJ1-6,CASTVGQNSPLHF,TGTGCCAGCACTGTGGGACAGAATTCACCCCTCCACTTT
15,.,.,TRBV9,TRBJ2-4,CASSAQGSFSNIQYF,TGTGCCAGCAGCGCACAGGGTTCGTTCTCAAACATTCAGTACTTC
16,.,.,TRBV18,TRBJ1-6,CASSKLSGDFYSPLHF,TGTGCCAGCTCAAAATTAAGCGGGGACTTCTATTCACCCCTCCACTTT
12,.,.,TRBV27,TRBJ2-2,CASIGGLGELFF,TGTGCCAGCATTGGAGGGCTCGGGGAGCTGTTTTTT